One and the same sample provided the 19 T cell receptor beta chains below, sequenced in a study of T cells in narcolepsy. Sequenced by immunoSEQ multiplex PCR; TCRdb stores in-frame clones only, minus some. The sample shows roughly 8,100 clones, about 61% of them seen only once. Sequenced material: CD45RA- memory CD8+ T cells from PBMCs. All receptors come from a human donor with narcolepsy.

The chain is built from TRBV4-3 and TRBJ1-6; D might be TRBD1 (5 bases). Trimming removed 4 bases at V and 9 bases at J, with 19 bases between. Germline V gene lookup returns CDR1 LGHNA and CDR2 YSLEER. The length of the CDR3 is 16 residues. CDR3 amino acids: CASSPGARWLSSPLHF. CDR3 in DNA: TGCGCCAGCAGCCCCGGGGCCAGGTGGTTGAGTTCACCCCTCCACTTT.

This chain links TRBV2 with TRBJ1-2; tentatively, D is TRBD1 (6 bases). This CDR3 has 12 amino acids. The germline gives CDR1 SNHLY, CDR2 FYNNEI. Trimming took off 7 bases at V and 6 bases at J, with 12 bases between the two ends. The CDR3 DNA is TGTGCCAGCATCGGGGGCGCGGATGGCTACACCTTC. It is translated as CASIGGADGYTF.

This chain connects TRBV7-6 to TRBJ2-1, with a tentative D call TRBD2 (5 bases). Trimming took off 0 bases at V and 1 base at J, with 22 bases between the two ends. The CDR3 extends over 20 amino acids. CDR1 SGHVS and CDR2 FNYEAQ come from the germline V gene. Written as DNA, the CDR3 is TGTGCCAGCAGCTTAGCGTCAGGACTTATATCCCAAACATCCTACAATGAGCAGTTCTTC. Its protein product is CASSLASGLISQTSYNEQFF.

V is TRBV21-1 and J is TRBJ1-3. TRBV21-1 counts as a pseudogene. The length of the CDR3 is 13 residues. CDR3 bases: TGTGCCAGCAGCAAAAGTTCTGGAAACACCATATATTTT. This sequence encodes CASSKSSGNTIYF.

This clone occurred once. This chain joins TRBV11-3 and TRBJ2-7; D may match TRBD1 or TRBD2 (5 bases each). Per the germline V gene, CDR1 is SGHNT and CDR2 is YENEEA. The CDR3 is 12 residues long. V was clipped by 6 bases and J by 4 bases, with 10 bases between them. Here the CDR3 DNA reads TGTGCCAGCAGTTGGGGGTCTTACGAGCAGTACTTC. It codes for CASSWGSYEQYF.

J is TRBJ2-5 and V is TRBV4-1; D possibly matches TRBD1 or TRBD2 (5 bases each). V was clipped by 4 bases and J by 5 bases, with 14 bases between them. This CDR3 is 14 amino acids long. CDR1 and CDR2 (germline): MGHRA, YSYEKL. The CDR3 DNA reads TGCGCCAGCAGCCGATGGGACGGCTCGGAGACCCAGTACTTC. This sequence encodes CASSRWDGSETQYF.

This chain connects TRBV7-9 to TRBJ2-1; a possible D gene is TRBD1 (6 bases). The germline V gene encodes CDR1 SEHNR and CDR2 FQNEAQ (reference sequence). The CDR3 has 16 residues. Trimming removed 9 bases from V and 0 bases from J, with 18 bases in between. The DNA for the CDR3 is TGTGCCAGTCCTAGTGAGGGGGACGTCTCCTACAATGAGCAGTTCTTC. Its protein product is CASPSEGDVSYNEQFF.

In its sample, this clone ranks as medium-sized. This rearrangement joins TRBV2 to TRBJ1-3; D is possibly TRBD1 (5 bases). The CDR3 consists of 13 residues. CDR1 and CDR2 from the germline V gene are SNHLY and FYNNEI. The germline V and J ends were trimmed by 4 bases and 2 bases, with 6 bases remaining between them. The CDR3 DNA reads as TGTGCCAGCAGTGGGGGACCTGGAAACACCATATATTTT. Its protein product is CASSGGPGNTIYF.

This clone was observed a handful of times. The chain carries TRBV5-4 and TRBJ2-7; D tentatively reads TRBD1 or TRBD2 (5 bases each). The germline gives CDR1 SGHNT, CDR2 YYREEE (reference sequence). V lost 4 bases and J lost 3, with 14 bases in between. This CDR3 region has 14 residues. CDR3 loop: CASSGNRDGYEQYF. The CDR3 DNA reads TGTGCCAGCAGCGGCAACCGGGACGGCTACGAGCAGTACTTC.

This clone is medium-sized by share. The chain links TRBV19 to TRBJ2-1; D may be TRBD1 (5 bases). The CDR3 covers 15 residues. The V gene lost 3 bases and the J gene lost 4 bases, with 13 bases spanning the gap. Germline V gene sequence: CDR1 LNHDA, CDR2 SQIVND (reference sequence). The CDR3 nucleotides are TGTGCCAGTAGTATCTCCAGGGAACCTTACAATGAGCAGTTCTTC. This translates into CASSISREPYNEQFF.

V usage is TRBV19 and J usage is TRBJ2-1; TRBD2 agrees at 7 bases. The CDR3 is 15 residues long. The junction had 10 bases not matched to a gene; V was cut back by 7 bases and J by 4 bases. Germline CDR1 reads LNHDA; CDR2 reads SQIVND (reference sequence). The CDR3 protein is CASKPTWRGYNEQFF. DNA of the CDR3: TGTGCCAGTAAACCCACGTGGCGGGGGTACAATGAGCAGTTCTTC.

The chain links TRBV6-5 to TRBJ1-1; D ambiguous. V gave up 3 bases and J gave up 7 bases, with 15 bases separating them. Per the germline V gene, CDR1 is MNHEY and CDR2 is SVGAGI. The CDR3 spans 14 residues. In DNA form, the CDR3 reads TGTGCCAGCAGTTATCTCGTCCGAACAGATGAAGCTTTCTTT. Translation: CASSYLVRTDEAFF.

CDR3 loop: CASSQEAQGSYEQYF. The CDR3 DNA reads as TGTGCCAGCAGCCAAGAGGCCCAGGGATCCTACGAGCAGTACTTC. This chain uses TRBV4-2 with TRBJ2-7, with D perhaps TRBD1 (5 bases). Germline V gene sequence: CDR1 LGHNA, CDR2 YNFKEQ. The CDR3 is made up of 15 amino acids. Between the trimmed V and J ends, which lost 0 bases and 1 base, there was a span of 10 bases.

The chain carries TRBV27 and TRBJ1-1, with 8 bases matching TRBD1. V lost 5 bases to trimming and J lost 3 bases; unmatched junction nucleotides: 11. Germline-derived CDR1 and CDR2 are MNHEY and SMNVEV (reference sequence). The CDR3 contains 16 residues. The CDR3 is CASSPGDRLYDTEAFF. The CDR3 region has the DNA TGTGCCAGCAGTCCCGGGGACAGGCTGTATGACACTGAAGCTTTCTTT.

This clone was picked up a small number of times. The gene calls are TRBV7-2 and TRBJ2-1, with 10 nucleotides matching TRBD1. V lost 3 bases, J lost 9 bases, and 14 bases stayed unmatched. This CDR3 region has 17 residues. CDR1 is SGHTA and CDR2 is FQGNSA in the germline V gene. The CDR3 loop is CASSLGGTGTGEGEQFF. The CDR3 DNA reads TGTGCCAGCAGCTTGGGAGGAACCGGGACAGGGGAGGGTGAGCAGTTCTTC.

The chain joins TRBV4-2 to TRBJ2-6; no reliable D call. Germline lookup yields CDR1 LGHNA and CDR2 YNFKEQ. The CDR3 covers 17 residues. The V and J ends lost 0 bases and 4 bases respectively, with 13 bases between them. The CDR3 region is CASSQERSSSGANVLTF. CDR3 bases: TGTGCCAGCAGCCAAGAAAGATCCTCGTCCGGGGCCAACGTCCTGACTTTC.

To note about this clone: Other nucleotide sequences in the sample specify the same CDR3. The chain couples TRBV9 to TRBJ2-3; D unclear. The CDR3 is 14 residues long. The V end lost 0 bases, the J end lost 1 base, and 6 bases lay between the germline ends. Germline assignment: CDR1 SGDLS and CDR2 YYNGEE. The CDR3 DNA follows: TGTGCCAGCAGCGTAGGCGTCGGCACAGATACGCAGTATTTT. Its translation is CASSVGVGTDTQYF.

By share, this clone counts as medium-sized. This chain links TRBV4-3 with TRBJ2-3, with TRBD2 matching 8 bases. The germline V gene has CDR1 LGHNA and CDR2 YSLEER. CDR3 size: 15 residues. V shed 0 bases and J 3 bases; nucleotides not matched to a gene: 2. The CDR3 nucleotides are TGCGCCAGCAGCCAAGATCAGCGGGGGACAGATACGCAGTATTTT. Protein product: CASSQDQRGTDTQYF.

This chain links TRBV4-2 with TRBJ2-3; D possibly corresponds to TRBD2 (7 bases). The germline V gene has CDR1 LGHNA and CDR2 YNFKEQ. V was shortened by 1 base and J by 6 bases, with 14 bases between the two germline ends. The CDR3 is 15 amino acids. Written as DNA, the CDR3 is TGTGCCAGCAGCCAAGCGGCGGGGGCATCGGATACGCAGTATTTT. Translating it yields CASSQAAGASDTQYF.